This TCR beta chain is from a study of lymphopenia after photon versus proton radiotherapy. With regard to this clone: The target antigen is unknown.

Here immunoSEQ multiplex PCR was the method, and the copy in TCRdb shows in-frame clones only, minus some. The repertoire has 40,000 or so clones, about 93% of them found once; the top ten carry roughly 15%. Study-wide results and limits: Relative stability marked proton patients; photon patients lost diversity and naive cells. Survival link was tested only in deceased patients; proton benefit remains a possibility. After the lymphocyte nadir, photon-treated repertoires showed oligoclonal expansion, especially of CD8+ Temra cells. A bigger post-nadir fall in TCR diversity correlated inversely with survival time in deceased patients.

With 1 base removed from V and 4 bases from J, the gap between germline ends came to 5 bases. This CDR3 has 14 residues. Germline V gene lookup returns CDR1 SEHNR and CDR2 FQNEAQ (reference sequence). The sample consisted of peripheral blood, taken from a patient treated with photon-based radiotherapy. This receptor was identified in a man in his 60s with cholangiocarcinoma. The chain couples TRBV7-9 to TRBJ1-6; D call uncertain. The DNA of the CDR3 is TGTGCCAGCAGCTTAGAACAGTATAATTCACCCCTCCACTTT. Amino acid sequence: CASSLEQYNSPLHF.